One sample yielded the 2 T cell receptor beta chains listed below, sequenced in a study of T cell clonotyping in hematopoietic cell transplantation. Sequenced by immunoSEQ multiplex PCR; TCRdb stores in-frame clones only, minus some. Here the sample spans almost 20,000 clones, roughly 84% being singletons. The sample consisted of peripheral blood mononuclear cells. These receptors all come from a man between 60 and 75 years old in good health. Some clones in this sample may be carry-over from other donors' samples.

The rearrangement uses TRBV4-3 and TRBJ1-2; TRBD1 is a possible D gene (6 bases). Germline values: CDR1 LGHNA, CDR2 YSLEER. This CDR3 is built from 16 residues. Trimming removed 2 bases from V and 1 base from J, with 14 bases in between. The CDR3 loop reads CASSQPGQLYNYGYTF. CDR3 DNA: TGCGCCAGCAGCCAACCCGGACAGCTTTATAACTATGGCTACACCTTC.

This chain connects TRBV30 to TRBJ1-2; D gene unclear. In germline, CDR1 is GTSNPN, CDR2 SVGIG (reference sequence). Trimming left V 4 bases short and J 5 bases short, with 17 bases between. The CDR3 extends over 14 amino acids. Here the CDR3 DNA reads TGTGCCTGGACGTCGACCCGGGAGCCTTATGGCTACACCTTC. Its translation: CAWTSTREPYGYTF.